This record looks at one T cell receptor beta chain sequence and its context. The data belong to a study of blood T cell repertoires in COVID-19. The ends were cut back, 0 bases at V and 3 bases at J, with 18 bases in the middle. Germline CDR1 SGDLS, CDR2 YYNGEE. This CDR3 spans 17 amino acids. Measured with immunoSEQ multiplex PCR; TCRdb has only the in-frame clones, and not every one. The sample has around 250,000 clones, 80% to 90% seen once. The sample comprised PBMCs or T cells enriched from blood (not recorded which). The genes are TRBV9 and TRBJ1-1; D unclear. This TCR derives from a man between 25 and 39 years old with acute COVID-19. The CDR3 reads CASSVASSERVDTEAFF. The CDR3 DNA reads as TGTGCCAGCAGCGTAGCGAGTTCGGAGAGGGTGGACACTGAAGCTTTCTTT.